The 26 T cell receptor beta chains given below trace back to one sample, sequenced in a study of T cell changes during pregnancy in multiple sclerosis. This table comes from immunoSEQ multiplex PCR, and its TCRdb copy is limited to in-frame clones, with some not included. Here the sample spans 70,000 to 95,000 clones, 80% to 95% being singletons. The starting material was CD4+ T cells from peripheral blood mononuclear cells, obtained in the second trimester of pregnancy. Receptors were obtained from a female donor with multiple sclerosis, enrolled in a pregnancy study.

The chain has TRBV29-1 and TRBJ2-5; 7 bases map to TRBD1. The CDR3 spans 13 residues. Unmatched junction bases numbered 11, after V lost 8 bases and J lost 5 bases. Germline CDR1 reads SQVTM; CDR2 reads ANQGSEA. The CDR3 is CSLSQGQWETQYF. Written as DNA, the CDR3 is TGCAGCCTTTCCCAGGGACAGTGGGAGACCCAGTACTTC.

This chain joins TRBV11-3 and TRBJ2-7; 7 bases are shared with TRBD2. The CDR3 runs 15 residues. V lost 2 bases and J lost 0; bases outside the gene matches: 4. Germline V lookup: CDR1 SGHNT, CDR2 YENEEA. The CDR3 here is CASSLSGANSYEQYF. DNA for the CDR3: TGTGCCAGCAGCTTAAGCGGGGCCAACTCCTACGAGCAGTACTTC. Combining the CDR3 with reference TRBV11-3 and TRBJ2-7 gives the whole variable domain EAGVVQSPRYKIIEKKQPVAFWCNPISGHNTLYWYLQNLGQGPELLIRYENEEAVDDSQLPKDRFSAERLKGVDSTLKIQPAELGDSAVYLCASSLSGANSYEQYFGPGTRLTVT.

J is TRBJ1-5 and V is TRBV18; 10 nucleotides match TRBD1. This CDR3 contains 13 residues. Germline trimming cut 6 bases from V and 9 bases from J; bases unmatched to any gene: 5. Germline V CDR1 and CDR2: KGHSH, LQKENI. CDR3 sequence (DNA): TGTGCCAGCTCCGGACAGGGGGGGAGGCCCCAGCATTTT. It specifies CASSGQGGRPQHF.

The chain combines TRBV28 with TRBJ2-1, with D perhaps TRBD2 (6 bases). Between the trimmed V and J ends, which lost 4 bases and 3 bases, there was a span of 13 bases. Per germline, CDR1 MDHEN and CDR2 SYDVKM. This CDR3 has 15 amino acids. The DNA of the CDR3 is TGTGCCAGCAGTTCGACCGGGACTGGCTACAATGAGCAGTTCTTC. Its protein product is CASSSTGTGYNEQFF. Variable domain in full (rest from reference TRBV28 and TRBJ2-1): DVKVTQSSRYLVKRTGEKVFLECVQDMDHENMFWYRQDPGLGLRLIYFSYDVKMKEKGDIPEGYSVSREKKERFSLILESASTNQTSMYLCASSSTGTGYNEQFFGPGTRLTVL.

The chain uses TRBV7-2 and TRBJ1-5, with 7 bases that match TRBD1. The germline V gene has CDR1 SGHTA and CDR2 FQGNSA. The CDR3 totals 16 residues. V shed 1 base and J 0 bases; nucleotides not matched to a gene: 3. CDR3 coding DNA: TGTGCCAGCAGCTTAGGGACAGGTAATAGCAATCAGCCCCAGCATTTT. Encoded protein: CASSLGTGNSNQPQHF.

V usage is TRBV6-1 and J usage is TRBJ2-7; D call uncertain. The CDR3 loop spans 14 amino acids. Trimming removed 1 base at V and 3 bases at J, with 10 bases between. Germline values: CDR1 MNHNS, CDR2 SASEGT. The CDR3 loop is CASSEVNSNYEQYF. CDR3 nucleotides: TGTGCCAGCAGTGAAGTAAACTCAAACTACGAGCAGTACTTC.

The V call is TRBV28, the J call TRBJ1-5; D is undetermined. CDR1 is MDHEN, CDR2 SYDVKM, per germline. There are 19 residues in the CDR3. V shed 7 bases and J shed 2 bases, with 27 bases lying between them. The CDR3, as DNA: TGTGCCAGCACCCGGTTGTTGGCAGGAGGAGCAGGTCGCAATCAGCCCCAGCATTTT. Its translation: CASTRLLAGGAGRNQPQHF.

This chain joins TRBV19 and TRBJ2-1; 11 positions match TRBD2. The germline V gene has CDR1 LNHDA and CDR2 SQIVND (reference sequence). V was clipped by 7 bases and J by 7 bases; unmatched bases: 12. This CDR3 region has 16 residues. CDR3: CASMHTGTSGINEQFF. The CDR3 DNA reads as TGTGCCAGTATGCACACCGGGACTAGCGGTATAAATGAGCAGTTCTTC.

The CDR3 bases are TGTGCCAGCAGGGCAGGATCCTACGAGCAGTACTTC. It yields the protein CASRAGSYEQYF. V gene TRBV6-1 combines with J gene TRBJ2-7; D is undetermined. Looked up from germline, CDR1 is MNHNS and CDR2 is SASEGT. This CDR3 has 12 amino acids. Trimming pared 6 bases from V and 1 base from J, leaving 7 bases between.

Comments on this clone: An end of the junction differs from the germline gene, which may be a read error. The chain joins TRBV28 to TRBJ1-5; D uncertain. Germline CDR1 is MDHEN and CDR2 is SYDVKM. The CDR3 spans 14 residues. The CDR3 region is CASNLLPSSQPQHF. In DNA form, the CDR3 reads TGTGCCAGCAATCTCTTGCCTAGCAGTCAGCCCCAGCATTTT.

The gene calls are TRBV7-7 and TRBJ2-5; perhaps TRBD1 as D (6 bases). CDR1 is SSHAT and CDR2 is FNYEAQ in the germline V gene (reference sequence). The CDR3 spans 14 residues. The V gene lost 5 bases and the J gene lost 0 bases, with 10 bases spanning the gap. CDR3 DNA sequence: TGTGCCAGCAGCCTGGGACATAACCAAGAGACCCAGTACTTC. Its translation: CASSLGHNQETQYF. Full variable domain (missing parts from reference TRBV7-7 and TRBJ2-5): GAGVSQSPRYKVTKRGQDVTLRCDPISSHATLYWYQQALGQGPEFLTYFNYEAQPDKSGLPSDRFSAERPEGSISTLTIQRTEQRDSAMYRCASSLGHNQETQYFGPGTRLLVL.

This clone was counted once. The chain recombines TRBV6-1 with TRBJ1-5; D is unresolved. Trimming took off 10 bases at V and 2 bases at J, with 12 bases between the two ends. This CDR3 contains 13 residues. Germline V gene data show CDR1 as MNHNS and CDR2 as SASEGT. The DNA for the CDR3 is TGTGCCACCTGCGATGGGCGCAATCAGCCCCAGCATTTT. Encoded protein: CATCDGRNQPQHF.

V gene TRBV6-6 combines with J gene TRBJ2-3; 10 nucleotides align to TRBD2. The CDR3 totals 16 residues. J gave up 4 bases and V 6 bases, and 10 bases lay outside the gene matches. Germline assignment: CDR1 MNHNY and CDR2 SVGAGI (reference sequence). The CDR3 DNA reads TGTGCCAGCAGCCGCCTAGCGGGGGCAGGCGCAGATACGCAGTATTTT. It codes for CASSRLAGAGADTQYF.

V and J are TRBV7-3 and TRBJ1-2; 8 bases align to TRBD1. This CDR3 region has 16 residues. Germline V lookup: CDR1 SGHTA, CDR2 FQGTGA. The junction had 12 bases not matched to a gene; V was cut back by 5 bases and J by 4 bases. The CDR3 coding sequence is TGTGCCAGCAGCCCGAGCACTGGACAGGGAAGCTATGGCTACACCTTC. Translating it yields CASSPSTGQGSYGYTF. Based on the CDR3 plus reference TRBV7-3 and TRBJ1-2, the full variable domain is GAGVSQTPSNKVTEKGKYVELRCDPISGHTALYWYRQSLGQGPEFLIYFQGTGAADDSGLPNDRFFAVRPEGSVSTLKIQRTERGDSAVYLCASSPSTGQGSYGYTFGSGTRLTVV.

The rearrangement links TRBV5-1 to TRBJ1-6; 7 bases are a match to TRBD1. The CDR3 has 16 residues. CDR1 is SGHRS, CDR2 YFSETQ, per germline. V gave up 4 bases and J gave up 10 bases; unmatched junction bases: 14. The CDR3 DNA reads as TGCGCCAGCAGCCCGGAACTACAGGGGATCGGGTCACCCCTCCACTTT. Its translation: CASSPELQGIGSPLHF.

The sample holds one count of this clone. The rearrangement joins TRBV5-1 to TRBJ2-5; 8 bases align to TRBD2. The CDR3 runs 13 residues. V dropped 7 bases and J dropped 5; count of bases not matched to a gene: 7. Looked up from germline, CDR1 is SGHRS and CDR2 is YFSETQ. The CDR3 nucleotides read TGCGCCAGCCAATGGACTAGCAGGGAGACCCAGTACTTC. Protein sequence: CASQWTSRETQYF.

V and J are TRBV12-2 and TRBJ2-3; the D call of TRBD2 is as the table states it, not checked on the DNA. TRBV12-2 represents a pseudogene. This CDR3 has 16 amino acids. CDR3 DNA: TGTGCAAGTCGCTTCAGGACTAGCGGGGGCACAGATACGCAGTATTTT. It encodes CASRFRTSGGTDTQYF.

The chain couples TRBV11-3 to TRBJ2-5, with D tentatively TRBD1 (6 bases). The V gene's germline CDR1 is SGHNT and CDR2 YENEEA. This CDR3 is 14 amino acids long. V dropped 7 bases and J dropped 5 bases, with 17 bases sitting between them. CDR3 bases: TGTGCCAGCACTCGCGACAGGCCTGGGGAGACCCAGTACTTC. This translates into CASTRDRPGETQYF.

This chain joins TRBV5-1 and TRBJ2-1, with 11 bases lining up with TRBD2. Germline assignment: CDR1 SGHRS and CDR2 YFSETQ. V gave up 1 base and J gave up 2 bases; unmatched junction bases: 8. The CDR3 sequence is 18 residues long. The CDR3 bases are TGCGCCAGCAGCTTGTCTCTAGCGGGAGGATTAGCCTACAATGAGCAGTTCTTC. This encodes CASSLSLAGGLAYNEQFF.

The V gene is TRBV9, the J gene TRBJ2-5; D is unclear. CDR1 is SGDLS and CDR2 is YYNGEE in the germline V gene. CDR3 length equals 13 residues. The V gene lost 2 bases and the J gene lost 1 base, with 6 bases spanning the gap. The CDR3: CASSVYGQETQYF. The CDR3 DNA is TGTGCCAGCAGCGTCTACGGCCAAGAGACCCAGTACTTC.

The chain combines TRBV18 with TRBJ1-2; D remains ambiguous. The V and J ends lost 1 base and 4 bases respectively, with 16 bases between them. Germline V lookup: CDR1 KGHSH, CDR2 LQKENI. CDR3 length: 16 residues. The CDR3 here is CASSPLSVQEGYGYTF. Written as DNA, the CDR3 is TGTGCCAGCTCACCACTGAGTGTGCAGGAGGGCTATGGCTACACCTTC.

The gene calls are TRBV6-1 and TRBJ2-5, with a tentative D call TRBD2 (7 bases). The CDR3 is 12 residues long. Germline CDR1 reads MNHNS; CDR2 reads SASEGT. The V and J ends lost 7 bases and 7 bases respectively, with 13 bases between them. CDR3 region: CASTGGEGTQYF. The CDR3 DNA reads TGTGCCAGCACGGGGGGCGAGGGGACCCAGTACTTC.

With respect to this clone: Within the sample, other DNA sequences also encode this same CDR3. This chain uses TRBV30 with TRBJ2-7; tentatively, D is TRBD1 (6 bases). The CDR3 is 12 amino acids. Germline V lookup: CDR1 GTSNPN, CDR2 SVGIG (reference sequence). Trimming left V 2 bases short and J 4 bases short, with 9 bases between. The CDR3 loop reads CAWSRGGYEQYF. CDR3 coding DNA: TGTGCCTGGAGTCGAGGGGGATACGAGCAGTACTTC.

The sample holds one count of this clone. This chain joins TRBV18 and TRBJ2-7; 13 bases map to TRBD2. Germline-derived CDR1 and CDR2 are KGHSH and LQKENI. CDR3 length equals 16 residues. V was pared by 2 bases and J by 4 bases, with 5 bases of the junction left unmatched. CDR3 region: CASSPFGTSGTYEQYF. For the CDR3, the DNA is TGTGCCAGCTCACCATTCGGGACTAGCGGGACGTACGAGCAGTACTTC.

This chain connects TRBV18 to TRBJ1-4; D gene uncertain. CDR1 is KGHSH and CDR2 is LQKENI in the germline V gene. This CDR3 has 14 residues. The V end lost 5 bases, the J end lost 6 bases, and 13 bases lay between the germline ends. The CDR3 DNA follows: TGTGCCAGCTCAATTGGGCCCGTAGATGAAAAACTGTTTTTT. Its protein product is CASSIGPVDEKLFF.

This clone was picked up one time. The CDR3 loop reads CASISGRVFYEQFF. Here the CDR3 DNA reads TGTGCCAGCATTAGCGGGAGGGTTTTCTATGAGCAGTTCTTC. The chain carries TRBV28 and TRBJ2-1; 11 nucleotides match TRBD2. The CDR3 spans 14 residues. The trim removed 7 bases at V and 8 bases at J, leaving 7 bases unmatched. Germline-derived CDR1 and CDR2 are MDHEN and SYDVKM.